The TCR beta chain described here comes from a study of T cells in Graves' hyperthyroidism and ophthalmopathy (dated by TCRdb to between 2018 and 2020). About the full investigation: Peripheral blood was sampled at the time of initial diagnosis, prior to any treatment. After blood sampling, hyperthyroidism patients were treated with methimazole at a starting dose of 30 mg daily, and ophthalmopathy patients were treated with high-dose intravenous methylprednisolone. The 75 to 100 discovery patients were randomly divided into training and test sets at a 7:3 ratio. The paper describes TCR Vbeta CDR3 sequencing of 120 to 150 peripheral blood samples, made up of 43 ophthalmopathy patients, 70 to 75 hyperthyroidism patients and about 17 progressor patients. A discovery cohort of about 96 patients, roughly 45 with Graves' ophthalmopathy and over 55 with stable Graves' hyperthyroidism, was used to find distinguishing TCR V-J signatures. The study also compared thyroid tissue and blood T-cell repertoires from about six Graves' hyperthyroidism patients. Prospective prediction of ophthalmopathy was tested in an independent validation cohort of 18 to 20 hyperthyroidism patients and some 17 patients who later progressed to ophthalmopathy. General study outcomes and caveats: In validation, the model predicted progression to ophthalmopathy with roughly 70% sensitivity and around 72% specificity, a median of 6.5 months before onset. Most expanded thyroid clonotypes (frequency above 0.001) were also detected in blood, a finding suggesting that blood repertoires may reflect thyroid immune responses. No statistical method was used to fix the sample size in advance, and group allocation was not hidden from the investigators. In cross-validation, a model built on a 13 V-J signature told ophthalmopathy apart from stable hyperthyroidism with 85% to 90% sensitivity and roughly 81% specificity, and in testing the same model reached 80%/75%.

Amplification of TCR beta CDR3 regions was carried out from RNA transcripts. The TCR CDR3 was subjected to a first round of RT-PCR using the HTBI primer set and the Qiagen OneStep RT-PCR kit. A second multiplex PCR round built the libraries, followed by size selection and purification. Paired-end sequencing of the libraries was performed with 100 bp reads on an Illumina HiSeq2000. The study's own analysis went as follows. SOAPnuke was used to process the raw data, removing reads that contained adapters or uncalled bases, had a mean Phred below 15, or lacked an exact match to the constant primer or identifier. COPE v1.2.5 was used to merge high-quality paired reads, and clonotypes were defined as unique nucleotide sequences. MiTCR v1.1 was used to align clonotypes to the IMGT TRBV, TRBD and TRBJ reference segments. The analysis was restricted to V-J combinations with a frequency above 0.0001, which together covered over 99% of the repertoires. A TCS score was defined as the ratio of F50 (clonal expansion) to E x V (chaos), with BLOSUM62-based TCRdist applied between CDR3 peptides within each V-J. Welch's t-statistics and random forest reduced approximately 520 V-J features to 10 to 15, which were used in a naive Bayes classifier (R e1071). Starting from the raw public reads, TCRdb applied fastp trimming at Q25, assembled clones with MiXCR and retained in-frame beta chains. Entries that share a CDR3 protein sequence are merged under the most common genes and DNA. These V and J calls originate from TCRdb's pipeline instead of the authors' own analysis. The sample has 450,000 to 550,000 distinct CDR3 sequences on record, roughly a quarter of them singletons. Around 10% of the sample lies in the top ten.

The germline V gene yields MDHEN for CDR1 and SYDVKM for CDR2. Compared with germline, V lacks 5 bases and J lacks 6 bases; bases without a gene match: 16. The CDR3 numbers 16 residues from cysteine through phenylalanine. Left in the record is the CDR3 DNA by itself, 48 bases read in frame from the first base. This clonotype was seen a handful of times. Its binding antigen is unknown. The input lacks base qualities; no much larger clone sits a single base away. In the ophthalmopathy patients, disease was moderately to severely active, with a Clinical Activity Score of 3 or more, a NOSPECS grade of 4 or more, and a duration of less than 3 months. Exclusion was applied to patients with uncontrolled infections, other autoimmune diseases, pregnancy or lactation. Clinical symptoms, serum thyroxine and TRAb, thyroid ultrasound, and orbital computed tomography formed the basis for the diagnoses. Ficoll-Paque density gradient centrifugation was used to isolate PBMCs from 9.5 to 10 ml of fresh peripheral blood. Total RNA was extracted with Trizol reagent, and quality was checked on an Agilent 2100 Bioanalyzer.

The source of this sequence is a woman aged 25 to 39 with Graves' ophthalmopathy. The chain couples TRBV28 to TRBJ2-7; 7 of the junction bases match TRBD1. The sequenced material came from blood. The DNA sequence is TGTGCCAGCAGTCCCCGGAAGGGGGCCTTATTACGCGAGCAGTACTTC. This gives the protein CASSPRKGALLREQYF.